This T cell receptor (beta chain) was recorded in a study of CXCR3-negative and CXCR3-positive naive CD8 T cells. About the research overall: Total TRB output reached 130 million or so reads, about 1.5 +/- 0.3 million per library. Study results and limitations: Memory cells differed in TRBV-TRBJ usage, but naive CXCR3-negative and CXCR3-positive cells had similar usage.

Carrying UMI labels, the TRB cDNA libraries were prepared through 5' RACE. TCRdb re-analyzed the 5' RACE reads; it lists each CDR3 protein once, without DNA. The sample totals about 43,000 distinct CDR3 sequences. The V gene's germline CDR1 is SGHKS and CDR2 YYEKEE (reference sequence). The CDR3 is 16 residues long. With regard to this clonotype: As yet, its antigen is unknown.

The sequencing input was memory CD8+ T cells from blood. The source of this sequence is a human donor in good health. Some clones in this sample may be carry-over from other donors' samples. The chain has TRBV5-5 and TRBJ2-1; absent DNA, TCRdb's TRBD2 call cannot be checked. CDR3 in amino acids: CASSPELAGDYNEQFF.